This T cell receptor beta chain derives from a study of neoadjuvant anti-PD-1 for oral cavity cancer. Across the whole study: Nivolumab at 3 mg/kg was mostly given biweekly, three to four doses, pre-surgery.

This CDR3 region has 15 residues. Germline-derived CDR1 and CDR2 are SGDLS and YYNGEE. The V gene lost 0 bases and the J gene lost 3 bases, with 10 bases spanning the gap. Six replicates per PBMC sample, mostly from 450 to 600 ng of genomic DNA. Here immunoSEQ multiplex PCR was the method, and the copy in TCRdb shows in-frame clones only, minus some. The profile covers some 70,000 clones, with 85% appearing a single time and nearly 3.5% taken by the ten largest. General observations from the study: Higher pretreatment Treg/Th17 ratios tracked higher pretreatment blood clonality.

Time point noted: after neoadjuvant nivolumab, at surgical resection. The patients had HPV-negative, locally advanced oral cavity squamous cell carcinoma. As for this clone: The antigen remains unidentified.

Sequenced here: PBMCs, sampled after nivolumab (anti-PD-1) treatment. J is TRBJ1-5 and V is TRBV9; D unclear. The sequence was collected from a person between 40 and 85 years old with oral cavity squamous cell carcinoma. CDR3 coding DNA: TGTGCCAGCAGCGTAGGAATCGGAATCAATCAGCCCCAGCATTTT. Translated: CASSVGIGINQPQHF.